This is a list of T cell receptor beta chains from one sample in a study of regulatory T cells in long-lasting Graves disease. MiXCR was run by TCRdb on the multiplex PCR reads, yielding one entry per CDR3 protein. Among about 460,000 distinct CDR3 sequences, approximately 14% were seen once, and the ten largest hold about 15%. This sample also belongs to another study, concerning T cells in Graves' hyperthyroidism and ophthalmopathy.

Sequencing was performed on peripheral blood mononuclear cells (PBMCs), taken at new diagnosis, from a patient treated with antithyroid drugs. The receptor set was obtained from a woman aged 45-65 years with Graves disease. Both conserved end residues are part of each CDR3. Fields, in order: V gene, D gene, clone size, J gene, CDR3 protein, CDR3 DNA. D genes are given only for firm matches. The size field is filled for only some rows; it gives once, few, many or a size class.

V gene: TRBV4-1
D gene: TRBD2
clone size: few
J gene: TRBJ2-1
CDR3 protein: CASSHALILAGGPNEQFF
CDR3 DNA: TGCGCCAGCAGCCACGCCCTAATTCTAGCGGGAGGGCCCAATGAGCAGTTCTTC

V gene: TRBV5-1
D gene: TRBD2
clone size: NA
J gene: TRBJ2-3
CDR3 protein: CASRREGHTQYF
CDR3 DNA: TGCGCCAGTCGGAGGGAGGGACATACGCAGTATTTT

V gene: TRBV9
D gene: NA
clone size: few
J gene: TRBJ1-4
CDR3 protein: CASSVAPREKLFF
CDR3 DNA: TGTGCCAGCAGCGTAGCTCCTCGTGAAAAACTGTTTTTT

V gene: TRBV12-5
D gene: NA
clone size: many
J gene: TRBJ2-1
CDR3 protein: CASGLGRPDNEQFF
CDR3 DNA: TGTGCTAGTGGTTTGGGGCGTCCCGACAATGAGCAGTTCTTC

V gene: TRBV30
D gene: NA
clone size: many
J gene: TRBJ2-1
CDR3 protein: CAWNRLPNNEQFF
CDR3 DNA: TGTGCCTGGAACCGACTACCCAACAATGAGCAGTTCTTC

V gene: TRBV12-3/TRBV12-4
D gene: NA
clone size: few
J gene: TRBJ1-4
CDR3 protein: CASTQGRLANEKLFF
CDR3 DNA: TGTGCCAGCACTCAGGGACGCTTAGCTAATGAAAAACTGTTTTTT

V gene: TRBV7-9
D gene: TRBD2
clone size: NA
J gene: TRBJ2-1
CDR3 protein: CASSQAGGPDEQFF
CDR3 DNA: TGTGCCAGCAGCCAAGCGGGAGGGCCCGATGAGCAGTTCTTC

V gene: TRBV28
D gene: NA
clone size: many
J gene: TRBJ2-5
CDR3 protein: CASSLFRQGTNQETQYF
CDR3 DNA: TGTGCCAGCAGTTTATTCCGCCAGGGTACTAACCAAGAGACCCAGTACTTC

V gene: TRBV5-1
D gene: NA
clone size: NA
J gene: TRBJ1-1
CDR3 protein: CASSWTEMNTEAFF
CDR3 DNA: TGCGCCAGCAGCTGGACAGAGATGAACACTGAAGCTTTCTTT

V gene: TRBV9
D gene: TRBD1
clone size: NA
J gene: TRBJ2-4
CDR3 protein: CASSEGQDFSIQYF
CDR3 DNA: TGTGCCAGCAGCGAGGGACAGGACTTTTCTATTCAGTACTTC

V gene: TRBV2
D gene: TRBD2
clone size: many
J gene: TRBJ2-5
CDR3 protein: CASSEAASGSRETQYF
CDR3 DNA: TGTGCCAGCAGTGAAGCCGCCAGCGGGAGTAGGGAGACCCAGTACTTC

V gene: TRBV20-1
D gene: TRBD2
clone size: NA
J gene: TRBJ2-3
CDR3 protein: CSARDPLGAGYTDTQYF
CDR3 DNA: TGCAGTGCTAGAGACCCCTTGGGAGCGGGGTACACAGATACGCAGTATTTT

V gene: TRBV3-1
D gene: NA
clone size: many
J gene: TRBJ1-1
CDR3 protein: CASSQRGENTEAFF
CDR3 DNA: TGTGCCAGCAGCCAGCGGGGGGAGAACACTGAAGCTTTCTTT

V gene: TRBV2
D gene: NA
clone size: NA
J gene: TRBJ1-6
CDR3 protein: CASSEALRNSPLHF
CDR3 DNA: TGTGCCAGCAGTGAAGCGCTTCGAAATTCACCCCTCCACTTT

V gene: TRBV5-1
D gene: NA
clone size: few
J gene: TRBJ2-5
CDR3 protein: CASRGIRRQETQYF
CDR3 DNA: TGCGCCAGCAGGGGTATTCGGCGACAAGAGACCCAGTACTTC

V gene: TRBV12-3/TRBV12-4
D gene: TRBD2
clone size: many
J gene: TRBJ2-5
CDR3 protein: CASRPGLAGETQYF
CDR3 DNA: TGTGCCAGCAGGCCGGGACTAGCAGGCGAGACCCAGTACTTC

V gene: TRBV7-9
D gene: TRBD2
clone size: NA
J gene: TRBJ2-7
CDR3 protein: CASSLGRERYEQYF
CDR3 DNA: TGTGCCAGCAGCTTAGGGCGGGAGCGCTACGAGCAGTACTTC

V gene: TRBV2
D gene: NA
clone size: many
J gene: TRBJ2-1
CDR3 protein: CASSEARRDLGEQFF
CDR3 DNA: TGTGCCAGCAGTGAAGCGCGGCGGGACTTGGGGGAGCAGTTCTTC

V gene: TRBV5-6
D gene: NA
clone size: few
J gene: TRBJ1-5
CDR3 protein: CASSSSLLESNQPQHF
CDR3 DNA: TGTGCCAGCAGCTCCTCCCTGCTAGAAAGCAATCAGCCCCAGCATTTT

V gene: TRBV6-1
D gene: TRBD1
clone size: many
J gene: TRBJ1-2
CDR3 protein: CASIWDRGKYGYTF
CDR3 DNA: TGTGCCAGCATCTGGGACAGGGGAAAGTATGGCTACACCTTC

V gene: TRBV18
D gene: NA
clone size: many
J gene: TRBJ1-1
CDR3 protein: CASSPSPAGPGPTF
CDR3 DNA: TGTGCCAGCTCACCATCACCAGCGGGTCCAGGGCCTACCTTT

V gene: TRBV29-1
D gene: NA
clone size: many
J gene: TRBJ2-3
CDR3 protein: CSVVAGTDTQYF
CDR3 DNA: TGCAGCGTTGTGGCGGGCACAGATACGCAGTATTTT

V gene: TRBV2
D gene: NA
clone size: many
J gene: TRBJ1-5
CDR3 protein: CASQSNSEDQPQHF
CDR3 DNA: TGTGCCAGCCAATCAAACAGTGAGGATCAGCCCCAGCATTTT

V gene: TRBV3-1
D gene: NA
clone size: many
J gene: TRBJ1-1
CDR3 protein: CASSQGGALVYTEAFF
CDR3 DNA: TGTGCCAGCAGCCAAGGGGGGGCCCTAGTTTACACTGAAGCTTTCTTT

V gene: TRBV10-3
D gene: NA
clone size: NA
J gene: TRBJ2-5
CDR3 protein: CAIRGRTEETQYF
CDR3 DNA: TGTGCCATCAGGGGACGGACCGAAGAGACCCAGTACTTC

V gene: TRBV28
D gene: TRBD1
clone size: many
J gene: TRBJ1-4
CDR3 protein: CASSLGTGVNEKLFF
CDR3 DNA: TGTGCCAGCAGTTTGGGGACAGGCGTAAATGAAAAACTGTTTTTT

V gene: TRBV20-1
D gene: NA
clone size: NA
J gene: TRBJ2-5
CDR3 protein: CSAWVGEETQYF
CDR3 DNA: TGCAGTGCGTGGGTAGGGGAAGAGACCCAGTACTTC

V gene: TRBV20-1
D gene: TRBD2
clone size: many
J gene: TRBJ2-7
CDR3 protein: CSAPIAGGLSYEQYF
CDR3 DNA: TGCAGTGCTCCCATAGCGGGAGGTCTCTCCTACGAGCAGTACTTC

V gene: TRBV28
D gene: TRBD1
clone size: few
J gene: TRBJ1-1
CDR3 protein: CASSPGQAGNTEAFF
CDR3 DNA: TGTGCCAGCAGTCCGGGACAGGCTGGGAACACTGAAGCTTTCTTT

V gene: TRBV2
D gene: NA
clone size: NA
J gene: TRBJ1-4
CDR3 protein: CASSETRGGPANEKLFF
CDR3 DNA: TGTGCCAGCAGTGAAACAAGGGGAGGGCCAGCTAATGAAAAACTGTTTTTT

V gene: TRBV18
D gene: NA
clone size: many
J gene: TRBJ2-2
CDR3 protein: CASSPASSGGELFF
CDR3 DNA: TGTGCCAGCTCACCGGCCAGTTCAGGCGGGGAGCTGTTTTTT

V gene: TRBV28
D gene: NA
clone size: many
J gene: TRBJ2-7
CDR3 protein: CASSLLGETYEQYF
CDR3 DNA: TGTGCCAGCAGCTTGTTGGGGGAAACCTACGAGCAGTACTTC

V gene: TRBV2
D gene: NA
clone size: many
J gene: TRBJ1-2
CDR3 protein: CASSEGAPPSGGYTF
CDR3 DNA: TGTGCCAGCAGTGAAGGCGCACCCCCGTCGGGCGGCTACACCTTC

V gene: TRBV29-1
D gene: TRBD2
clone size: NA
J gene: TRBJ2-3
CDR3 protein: CSVVFSGRGDTQYF
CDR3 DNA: TGCAGCGTTGTTTTCAGCGGGAGAGGAGATACGCAGTATTTT

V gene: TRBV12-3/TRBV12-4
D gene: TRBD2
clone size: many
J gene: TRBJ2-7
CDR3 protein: CASRSGGGFSEQYF
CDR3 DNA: TGTGCCAGCAGGTCGGGAGGGGGGTTTTCCGAGCAGTACTTC

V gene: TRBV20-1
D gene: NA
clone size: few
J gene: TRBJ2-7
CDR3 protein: CSARGAAQTPSYEQYF
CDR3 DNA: TGCAGTGCTAGGGGGGCCGCCCAAACCCCTTCCTACGAGCAGTACTTC

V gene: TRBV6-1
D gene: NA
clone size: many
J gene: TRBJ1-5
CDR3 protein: CASSLGQLKSQPQHF
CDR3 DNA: TGTGCCAGCAGCCTGGGGCAGCTTAAGAGTCAGCCCCAGCATTTT

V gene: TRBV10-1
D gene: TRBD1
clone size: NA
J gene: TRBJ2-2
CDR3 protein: CASSGQGANTRELFF
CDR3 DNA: TGCGCCAGCAGTGGACAGGGGGCGAACACCAGGGAGCTGTTTTTT

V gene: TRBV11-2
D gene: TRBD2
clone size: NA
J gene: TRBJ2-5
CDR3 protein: CASSPLPRLAGGFGETQYF
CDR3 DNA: TGTGCCAGCAGCCCGCTCCCCCGACTAGCGGGAGGCTTTGGTGAGACCCAGTACTTC

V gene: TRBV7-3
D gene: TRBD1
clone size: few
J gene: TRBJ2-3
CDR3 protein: CASSFGTGATDTQYF
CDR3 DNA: TGTGCCAGCAGCTTTGGGACAGGGGCAACAGATACGCAGTATTTT

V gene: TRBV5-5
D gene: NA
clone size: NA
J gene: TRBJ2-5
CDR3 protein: CASSLGAPGETQYF
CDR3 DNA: TGTGCCAGCAGCTTGGGTGCCCCAGGAGAGACCCAGTACTTC

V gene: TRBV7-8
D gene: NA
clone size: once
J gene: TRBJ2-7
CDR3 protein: CASSLVWGREQYF
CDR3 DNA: TGTGCCAGCAGCTTAGTCTGGGGGCGGGAGCAGTACTTC

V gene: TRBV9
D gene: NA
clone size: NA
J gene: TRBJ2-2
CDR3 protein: CASSVATPTHLQGRRAGELFF
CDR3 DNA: TGTGCCAGCAGCGTAGCTACACCTACCCATTTACAAGGACGCCGCGCCGGGGAGCTGTTTTTT

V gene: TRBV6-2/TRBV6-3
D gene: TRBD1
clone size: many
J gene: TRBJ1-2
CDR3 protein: CASSFDRVVPFYGYTF
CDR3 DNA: TGTGCCAGCAGTTTCGACAGGGTAGTCCCCTTCTATGGCTACACCTTC

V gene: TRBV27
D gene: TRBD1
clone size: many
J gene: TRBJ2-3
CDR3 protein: CASSSGQGDGTDTQYF
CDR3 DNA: TGTGCCAGCAGTTCGGGACAGGGGGACGGCACAGATACGCAGTATTTT

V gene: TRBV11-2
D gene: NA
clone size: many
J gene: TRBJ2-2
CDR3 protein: CASSFVPGELFF
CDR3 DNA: TGTGCCAGCAGCTTCGTCCCCGGGGAGCTGTTTTTT

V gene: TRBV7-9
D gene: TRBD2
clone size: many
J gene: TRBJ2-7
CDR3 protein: CASSYRLAGGPGHEQYF
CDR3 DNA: TGTGCCAGCAGCTACCGACTAGCGGGAGGGCCGGGCCACGAGCAGTACTTC

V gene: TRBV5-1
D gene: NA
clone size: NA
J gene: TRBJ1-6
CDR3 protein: CASSLHGGRAGSPLHF
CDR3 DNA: TGCGCCAGCAGCCTACATGGGGGAAGGGCTGGCTCACCCCTCCACTTT

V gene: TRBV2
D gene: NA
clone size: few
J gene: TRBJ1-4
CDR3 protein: CASSEDRIMAEKLFF
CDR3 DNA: TGTGCCAGCAGTGAAGATCGAATAATGGCGGAAAAACTGTTTTTT

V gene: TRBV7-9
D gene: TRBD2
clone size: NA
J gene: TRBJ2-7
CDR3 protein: CASSPGTSGSFYEQYF
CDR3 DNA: TGTGCCAGCAGCCCAGGGACTAGCGGGAGCTTCTACGAGCAGTACTTC

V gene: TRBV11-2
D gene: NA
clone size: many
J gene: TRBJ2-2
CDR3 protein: CASSLARLGLTGELFF
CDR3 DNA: TGTGCCAGCAGCTTGGCCAGACTAGGGCTCACCGGGGAGCTGTTTTTT

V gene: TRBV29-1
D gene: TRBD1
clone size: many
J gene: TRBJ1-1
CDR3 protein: CSVGTGGMNTEAFF
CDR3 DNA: TGCAGCGTAGGGACAGGGGGCATGAACACTGAAGCTTTCTTT